This TCR beta chain was recorded in a study of regulatory T cells in long-lasting Graves disease. In the case of this clonotype: Antigen unknown.

Overall study findings and caveats: Lower TCR diversity was seen in persistent Graves' patients than in newly diagnosed ones. With 2,500 to 3,500 shared public clonotypes, persistent patients exceeded new patients, who shared 966.

PBMC RNA served as the TCR library source. MiXCR was run by TCRdb on the reads, yielding one entry per CDR3 protein. The table has several hundred distinct CDR3 sequences, 58% seen once; the top ten hold about 12%. This CDR3 has 13 amino acids. The germline CDR1 and CDR2 sequences are SGHAT and FQNNGV. Trimming stripped 0 bases from V and 0 bases from J, with 0 bases between. The receptor was derived from a female donor with Graves disease. The chain links TRBV11-2 to TRBJ1-5; no clear D. The source was peripheral blood mononuclear cells (PBMCs), collected with antithyroid drug treatment, in newly diagnosed or persistent Graves disease (not recorded which). CDR3 in DNA: TGTGCCAGCAGCTTAGATAGCAATCAGCCCCAGCATTTT. Protein product: CASSLDSNQPQHF.